A selection of T cell receptor beta chains follows, all from one sample in a study of CXCR3-negative and CXCR3-positive naive CD8 T cells. TCRdb re-called the 5' RACE reads, yielding one record per CDR3 amino acid sequence without DNA. The record lists 150,000 or so distinct CDR3 sequences, of which the ten most abundant hold about 0.44%. The source material was naive CXCR3- CD8+ T cells from blood. The receptor source for this set is a human donor in good health. Some clones in this sample may be carry-over from other donors' samples. Each CDR3 is given with its conserved first and last residue. Each record gives: J gene, V gene, CDR3 protein.

>TRBJ1-1|TRBV7-9
CASSFGTANTEAFF
>TRBJ1-1|TRBV5-6
CASSQRDNTEAFF
>TRBJ1-1|TRBV28
CASSPRGVTEAFF
>TRBJ1-2|TRBV29-1
CSARDTYGYTF
>TRBJ1-1|TRBV5-1
CASSFSTPDFEAFF
>TRBJ1-3|TRBV28
CASSLAGGRNTVYF
>TRBJ2-1|TRBV6-4
CASSDGPYNEQFF
>TRBJ2-3|TRBV6-1
CASSLAGGNTDTQYF
>TRBJ2-3|TRBV28
CASSSPLETRRSTDTQYF
>TRBJ2-3|TRBV28
CASSFMVSTDTQYF
>TRBJ2-2|TRBV11-3
CASSHGKSANTGELFF
>TRBJ2-7|TRBV28
CASSSWGPSGRTSDYEQYF
>TRBJ2-3|TRBV6-5
CASSSPLYSGATDTQYF
>TRBJ2-1|TRBV15
CATSHFRDRGGNEQFF
>TRBJ1-2|TRBV10-1
CASSARGPANYGYTF
>TRBJ2-1|TRBV5-5
CASSYDYNEQFF
>TRBJ2-7|TRBV29-1
CSVEDTSEQYF
>TRBJ1-1|TRBV29-1
CSVVTGAMNTEAFF
>TRBJ2-5|TRBV6-5
CASSYSRRLETQYF
>TRBJ2-2|TRBV7-3
CASSKAGDANTGELFF
>TRBJ2-7|TRBV7-9
CASSLVFGGSGNEQYF
>TRBJ2-1|TRBV19
CASSMGTSGVSSYNEQFF
>TRBJ2-1|TRBV7-9
CASSSTREPGQNYNEQFF
>TRBJ1-5|TRBV25-1
CASSETDPRDQPQHF
>TRBJ2-7|TRBV29-1
CSVVGLAGNYEQYF
>TRBJ1-1|TRBV6-5
CASRRQGLNTEAFF
>TRBJ2-5|TRBV6-5
CASSYSPTSGRPFLETQYF
>TRBJ2-7|TRBV2
CASSEGASGASYEQYF
>TRBJ2-5|TRBV12-3/TRBV12-4
CASSPRRDRQETQYF
>TRBJ2-7|TRBV12-3/TRBV12-4
CASSPTGSAYEQYF
>TRBJ2-3|TRBV7-9
CASSLVGTGADTQYF
>TRBJ2-1|TRBV3-1
CASSQDGLAGGPDYNEQFF
>TRBJ1-1|TRBV30
CAWTPGESTEAFF
>TRBJ2-7|TRBV4-1
CASSQDVTSGSYEQYF
>TRBJ2-7|TRBV29-1
CSAAGRDSTYEQYF
>TRBJ2-2|TRBV29-1
CSVLYTGELFF
>TRBJ2-7|TRBV5-1
CASSLALAGETYEQYF
>TRBJ2-3|TRBV6-1
CASTSGVTSGIYTQYF
>TRBJ2-5|TRBV20-1
CSVTRIAQETQYF
>TRBJ2-5|TRBV14
CASSQDLGRETQYF
>TRBJ2-2|TRBV20-1
CSARDQSGWAGELFF
>TRBJ2-5|TRBV15
CATSSSGKETQYF
>TRBJ2-2|TRBV28
CASSLISQTKTGELFF
>TRBJ2-7|TRBV7-9
CASKPSGGRSYEQYF
>TRBJ2-1|TRBV5-1
CASSLAGWWNEQFF
>TRBJ2-7|TRBV4-3
CASSQETGGGWITYEQYF
>TRBJ2-2|TRBV24-1
CATSGGERDTGELFF
>TRBJ2-3|TRBV9
CASSVGDQSTDTQYF
>TRBJ2-7|TRBV28
CASSFSPTGRRYEQYF
>TRBJ1-1|TRBV7-9
CASRPPRSGEFTEAFF
>TRBJ2-1|TRBV7-6
CASSPPSGEQFF
>TRBJ2-7|TRBV5-5
CASSLGRDAYEQYF
>TRBJ2-7|TRBV7-9
CAGSLGPTGSYEQYF
>TRBJ2-1|TRBV5-1
CASSLWTGNNEQFF
>TRBJ2-2|TRBV4-3
CASSHSFLASGGTLTGELFF
>TRBJ1-1|TRBV4-2
CASSTGSSEAFF
>TRBJ2-1|TRBV12-3/TRBV12-4
CASSFWGNEQFF
>TRBJ1-6|TRBV6-5
CASSYIPGPALHF
>TRBJ2-5|TRBV6-2/TRBV6-3
CASSYRGQQETQYF
>TRBJ2-7|TRBV7-8
CASSRMGGFVGSPEQYF